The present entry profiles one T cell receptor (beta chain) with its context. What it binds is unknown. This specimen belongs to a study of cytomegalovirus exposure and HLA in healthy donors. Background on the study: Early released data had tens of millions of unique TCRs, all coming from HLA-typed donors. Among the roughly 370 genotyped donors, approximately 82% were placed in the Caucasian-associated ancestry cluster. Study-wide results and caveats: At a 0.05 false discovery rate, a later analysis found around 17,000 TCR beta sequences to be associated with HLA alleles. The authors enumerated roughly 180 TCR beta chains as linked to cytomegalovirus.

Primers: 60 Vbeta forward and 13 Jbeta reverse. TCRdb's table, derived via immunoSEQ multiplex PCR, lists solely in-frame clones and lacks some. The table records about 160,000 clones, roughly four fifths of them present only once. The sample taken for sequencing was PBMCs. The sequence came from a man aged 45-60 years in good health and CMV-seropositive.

The CDR3 nucleotides are TGTGCCAGCAGCCGCCACCGGGACTCCTCAATTAAGCAGTTCTTC. Protein: CASSRHRDSSIKQFF. V usage is TRBV11-2 and J usage is TRBJ2-1; D is perhaps TRBD2 (6 bases). This CDR3 has 15 residues. Germline V gives CDR1 SGHAT, CDR2 FQNNGV. V dropped 5 bases and J dropped 11 bases, with 22 bases sitting between them.